This passage covers 10 T cell receptor beta chains from one sample sequenced in a study of response to subunit inactivated influenza vaccine. Via MiXCR, TCRdb re-called the RT-PCR reads, giving one row per CDR3 protein. This table holds approximately 490,000 distinct CDR3 sequences, approximately 7.7% found once. The sequencing here drew on PBMCs from blood, taken 23 months after vaccination. These receptors originate from a man aged 45-69 years who received an inactivated influenza vaccine.

V gene TRBV12-3 or TRBV12-4 combines with J gene TRBJ2-3; no clear D. CDR3 length: 16 amino acids. V lost 5 bases and J lost 0, with 15 bases in between. CDR3 nucleotides: TGTGCCAGCAGTAAGGGTAGGGCAACTAGCACAGATACGCAGTATTTT. This codes for CASSKGRATSTDTQYF.

The V call is TRBV7-2, the J call TRBJ2-1, with 8 bases matching TRBD2. The CDR3 sequence is 15 residues long. CDR1 SGHTA and CDR2 FQGNSA come from the germline V gene. Losses at the gene ends were 4 bases for V and 8 bases for J; bases not matched to a gene: 10. CDR3 nucleotides: TGTGCCAGCAGCTGGATAGCGGGGCGGTTCGATGAGCAGTTCTTC. This sequence encodes CASSWIAGRFDEQFF.

The gene calls are TRBV4-3 and TRBJ2-2, with TRBD2 as a possible D gene (6 bases). Germline V gene data show CDR1 as LGHNA and CDR2 as YSLEER. Deletions cut 0 bases from V and 6 bases from J, with 14 bases between. The CDR3 covers 16 residues. The CDR3 reads CASSQDPGVNAGELFF. Here the CDR3 DNA reads TGCGCCAGCAGCCAAGATCCGGGGGTAAATGCCGGGGAGCTGTTTTTT.

This chain connects TRBV6-2 or TRBV6-3 to TRBJ2-2, with D unresolved. Germline CDR1 MNHEY, CDR2 SVGEGT. The CDR3 consists of 13 residues. V was trimmed by 6 bases and J by 4 bases, leaving 9 bases between them. CDR3 DNA sequence: TGTGCCAGCAGCCCGGGCCCCACCGGGGAGCTGTTTTTT. Amino acids: CASSPGPTGELFF.

This chain links TRBV6-1 with TRBJ2-7, with 8 nucleotides matching TRBD2. The CDR3 has 15 residues. Germline V gene data show CDR1 as MNHNS and CDR2 as SASEGT. The ends lost 7 bases at V and 2 bases at J; junction bases unmatched: 10. CDR3 residues: CASTMTTSVAYEQYF. CDR3 nucleotides: TGTGCCAGCACAATGACGACTAGCGTGGCCTACGAGCAGTACTTC.

This chain connects TRBV10-3 to TRBJ2-6; 10 bases are a match to TRBD1. After removal of 8 bases from V and 0 bases from J, the junction contained 4 bases not matched to a gene. The CDR3 is 16 residues long. The germline V gene has CDR1 ENHRY and CDR2 SYGVKD. DNA for the CDR3: TGTGCCATCCGGGACAGGGGAAGCTCTGGGGCCAACGTCCTGACTTTC. Amino acid sequence: CAIRDRGSSGANVLTF.

Only a few counts were recorded for this clonotype. V usage is TRBV20-1 and J usage is TRBJ2-3; no reliable D call. The germline V and J ends were trimmed by 0 bases and 1 base, with 11 bases remaining between them. Germline lookup yields CDR1 DFQATT and CDR2 SNEGSKA (reference sequence). The CDR3 runs to 15 residues. CDR3 nucleotide sequence: TGCAGTGCTAGAGATTATAGGATGGGCACAGATACGCAGTATTTT. It encodes CSARDYRMGTDTQYF.

This clonotype was seen a few times. The rearrangement links TRBV12-3 or TRBV12-4 to TRBJ2-2; D unresolved. V lost 6 bases to trimming and J lost 5 bases, with 13 bases between them. The CDR3 has 14 residues. CDR3 protein: CASRQPTRTGELFF. Written as DNA, the CDR3 is TGTGCCAGCAGGCAGCCGACAAGGACCGGGGAGCTGTTTTTT.

This clonotype was counted at least ten times. The chain carries TRBV5-5 and TRBJ1-5; TRBD1 is a possible D gene (5 bases). Germline-derived CDR1 and CDR2 are SGHKS and YYEKEE (reference sequence). The CDR3 contains 16 residues. V was shortened by 5 bases and J by 3 bases, with 18 bases between the two germline ends. The CDR3 is CASSLFQPGPNQPQHF. The CDR3 DNA reads TGTGCCAGCAGTCTTTTCCAACCGGGACCCAATCAGCCCCAGCATTTT.

J is TRBJ2-3 and V is TRBV7-9, with a tentative D call TRBD2 (6 bases). This CDR3 has 15 amino acids. Germline CDR1 is SEHNR and CDR2 is FQNEAQ (reference sequence). V dropped 6 bases and J dropped 1 base, with 14 bases sitting between them. In DNA, the CDR3 is TGTGCCAGCAGGTTATCGGCTAGCGGCACAGATACGCAGTATTTT. Protein product: CASRLSASGTDTQYF.